This T cell receptor beta chain was sequenced during a study of T cells after yellow fever vaccination. One entry per CDR3 protein, called by TCRdb with MiXCR from the 5' RACE reads. The repertoire consists of a few hundred thousand distinct CDR3 sequences, with approximately 19% occurring once and the leading ten covering 15% to 20%. This clonotype has at least ten counts. The length of the CDR3 is 15 residues. Trimming took 6 bases from V and 5 from J, leaving 20 bases between them. Germline CDR1 MNHEY, CDR2 SVGAGI. The TCR sequence derives from a man between 18 and 35 years old who received the YFV17D yellow fever vaccine. J is TRBJ2-7 and V is TRBV6-5; no definite D call. Sequenced material: PBMCs, taken before the yellow fever booster vaccination. CDR3 in amino acids: CASSILETARDEQYF. In nucleotides, the CDR3 is TGTGCCAGCAGCATTCTTGAGACTGCCCGGGACGAGCAGTACTTC.